This entry is about one TCR beta chain. This sample stems from a study of memory B cells and T cells in multiple sclerosis. Method: immunoSEQ multiplex PCR; TCRdb's copy keeps in-frame clones and lacks some. In the table there are roughly 14,000 clones, approximately 70% of which are singletons. V lost 7 bases and J 7 bases, leaving 17 bases between the germline ends. There are 14 residues in the CDR3. Per germline, CDR1 SGHVS and CDR2 FNYEAQ. The chain recombines TRBV7-6 with TRBJ2-1, with D possibly being TRBD2 (6 bases). Source material: memory (CD45RO+) CD4+ T cells from blood. This TCR came from a human donor with multiple sclerosis. CDR3 protein: CASTNGGPGNEQFF. Written as DNA, the CDR3 is TGTGCCAGCACAAATGGAGGGCCGGGGAATGAGCAGTTCTTC.